These 8 T cell receptor beta chains share one sample of origin, sequenced in a study of identical twins. TCRdb recomputed calls from the 5' RACE reads with MiXCR, one row per CDR3 protein. Among some 200,000 distinct CDR3 sequences listed, 7.5% were seen once. This same sample was also taken into another study, of yellow fever vaccine responses in identical twins.

Sequencing was carried out using memory (CD45RO+) T cells sorted from blood. These receptors were obtained from a woman aged 18-29 years in good health.

This clonotype has more than one count but fewer than ten. The rearrangement links TRBV6-1 to TRBJ1-1; no clear D gene. Trimming cost V 6 bases and J 5 bases, with 7 bases left between them. In germline, CDR1 is MNHNS, CDR2 SASEGT. CDR3 length equals 11 residues. The CDR3 nucleotides read TGTGCCAGCAGGCCTCGGACTGAAGCTTTCTTT. Protein product: CASRPRTEAFF.

This clonotype was observed at least ten times. The genes are TRBV10-3 and TRBJ1-2; D not resolved. From germline, CDR1 is ENHRY and CDR2 SYGVKD. The CDR3 extends over 12 amino acids. The V end was cut by 4 bases, the J end by 4 bases, with 7 bases between. As DNA, the CDR3 is TGTGCCATCAGTGGTGATTCCTATGGCTACACCTTC. Amino acids: CAISGDSYGYTF.

This clonotype has ten or more counts. The V call is TRBV28, the J call TRBJ1-2, with TRBD1 matching 12 bases. Trimming cost V 1 base and J 4 bases; bases outside gene matches: 4. The CDR3 spans 16 residues. The germline CDR1 and CDR2 sequences are MDHEN and SYDVKM. DNA for the CDR3: TGTGCCAGCAGTTTATCGGGGACAGGGGGCAGCTATGGCTACACCTTC. As protein: CASSLSGTGGSYGYTF.

There are a few counts of this clonotype. The chain employs TRBV10-3 and TRBJ2-1; D is unclear. The CDR3 totals 13 residues. Germline V CDR1 and CDR2: ENHRY, SYGVKD. V gave up 8 bases and J gave up 1 base, with 9 bases separating them. CDR3 in amino acids: CAIGAPSYNEQFF. The CDR3 coding sequence is TGTGCCATCGGCGCCCCGTCCTACAATGAGCAGTTCTTC.

The CDR3 nucleotides read TGTGCCAGCAGCGTAGAGGCTAATCAGCCCCAGCATTTT. Protein sequence: CASSVEANQPQHF. The rearrangement links TRBV9 to TRBJ1-5; D unresolved. This CDR3 comprises 13 residues. Germline CDR1 and CDR2: SGDLS and YYNGEE. The germline V and J ends were trimmed by 0 bases and 4 bases, with 5 bases remaining between them. Variable domain in full (rest from reference TRBV9 and TRBJ1-5): DSGVTQTPKHLITATGQRVTLRCSPRSGDLSVYWYQQSLDQGLQFLIQYYNGEERAKGNILERFSAQQFPDLHSELNLSSLELGDSALYFCASSVEANQPQHFGDGTRLSIL.

This sequence joins TRBV28 and TRBJ2-7, with D unresolved. The V end lost 5 bases, the J end lost 3 bases, and 11 bases lay between the germline ends. The length of the CDR3 is 13 residues. Germline V gene data show CDR1 as MDHEN and CDR2 as SYDVKM. The CDR3 DNA is TGTGCCAGCAGTCGGGCCTCTAGCTACGAGCAGTACTTC. Translation gives CASSRASSYEQYF.

V usage is TRBV2 and J usage is TRBJ2-3; D not certain. Trimming removed 4 bases at V and 10 bases at J, with 15 bases between. The CDR3 loop spans 13 amino acids. CDR1 SNHLY and CDR2 FYNNEI come from the germline V gene. This CDR3 reads CASSASGGNPQYF. CDR3 in DNA: TGTGCCAGCAGTGCCTCCGGCGGAAATCCGCAGTATTTT.

This clonotype was seen repeatedly, ten times or more. This chain links TRBV7-9 with TRBJ2-7; D unclear. Trimming cost V 2 bases and J 7 bases, with 15 bases left between them. Germline V lookup: CDR1 SEHNR, CDR2 FQNEAQ (reference sequence). The CDR3 contains 14 residues. DNA of the CDR3: TGTGCCAGCAGCTTATATTTCGACACGCCGGAGCAGTACTTC. This translates into CASSLYFDTPEQYF. The whole variable domain, remainder taken from reference TRBV7-9 and TRBJ2-7, is DTGVSQNPRHKITKRGQNVTFRCDPISEHNRLYWYRQTLGQGPEFLTYFQNEAQLEKSRLLSDRFSAERPKGSFSTLEIQRTEQGDSAMYLCASSLYFDTPEQYFGPGTRLTVT.